A single sample is the source of the 22 T cell receptor beta chains below, sequenced in a study of cytomegalovirus exposure and HLA in healthy donors (dated by TCRdb to 2016 to 2017). Library method: the immunoSEQ multiplex PCR assay. For the multiplex PCR, a mixture combining 60 forward primers for TCR Vbeta segments and 13 reverse primers for TCR Jbeta segments was used. In TCRdb, the immuneACCESS table is reduced to in-frame sequences with V and J assigned. These tables do not hold every clone; where another copy was compared, an unresolved V gene accounts for under half, and the others remain unexplained. The sample contains 98,000 or so clones, roughly 9.1% of them found a single time. The ten biggest clones cover 5% to 6.5% of the sample. The sequencing input was PBMCs. Receptor source: a man in his forties in good health and CMV-seropositive.

V is TRBV15 and J is TRBJ2-1; TRBD2 agrees at 10 bases. This CDR3 is 19 amino acids long. Germline CDR1 and CDR2: LNHNV and YYDKDF (reference sequence). With 0 bases clipped from V and 5 bases from J, the junction kept 13 bases outside the gene matches. CDR3 sequence: CATSRELAGPNRFNNEQFF. In nucleotides, the CDR3 is TGTGCCACCAGCAGAGAACTAGCGGGACCCAACCGATTCAACAATGAGCAGTTCTTC.

V is TRBV7-9 and J is TRBJ2-1; a weak D match, TRBD2 (6 bases). V was pared by 2 bases and J by 5 bases, with 25 bases between. The CDR3 covers 19 residues. CDR1 and CDR2 from the germline V gene are SEHNR and FQNEAQ (reference sequence). The CDR3 sequence is CASSLNRGNLAVNNNEQFF. CDR3 bases: TGTGCCAGCAGCTTAAACCGGGGAAATTTAGCGGTCAACAACAATGAGCAGTTCTTC.

The table lists this clone with a few counts. V usage is TRBV5-1 and J usage is TRBJ2-7; 10 bases are a match to TRBD1. Losses at the gene ends were 1 base for V and 0 bases for J; bases not matched to a gene: 10. The CDR3 runs to 18 residues. Germline CDR1 SGHRS, CDR2 YFSETQ. The CDR3 is CASSLYMGDRGFSYEQYF. CDR3 nucleotide sequence: TGCGCCAGCAGCTTGTATATGGGGGACAGGGGCTTCTCCTACGAGCAGTACTTC. The whole variable domain, remainder taken from reference TRBV5-1 and TRBJ2-7, is KAGVTQTPRYLIKTRGQQVTLSCSPISGHRSVSWYQQTPGQGLQFLFEYFSETQRNKGNFPGRFSGRQFSNSRSEMNVSTLELGDSALYLCASSLYMGDRGFSYEQYFGPGTRLTVT.

In its sample, this clone was seen a few times. V usage is TRBV6-6 and J usage is TRBJ1-6, with a weak D call TRBD1 (5 bases). In germline, CDR1 is MNHNY, CDR2 SVGAGI (reference sequence). Trimming took 6 bases from V and 5 from J, leaving 11 bases between them. The CDR3 contains 14 residues. CDR3 amino acids: CASSAGRNNSPLHF. CDR3 nucleotide sequence: TGTGCCAGCAGCGCGGGACGGAATAATTCACCCCTCCACTTT.

CDR3 sequence (DNA): TGCAGCGTTGCGCTAGCGGGATTATTCGGGGAGCTGTTTTTT. Residues: CSVALAGLFGELFF. This rearrangement joins TRBV29-1 to TRBJ2-2; 9 bases match TRBD2. The CDR3 has 14 residues. V was clipped by 4 bases and J by 7 bases; unmatched bases: 7. Germline values: CDR1 SQVTM, CDR2 ANQGSEA.

In its sample, this clone was seen a few times. The chain links TRBV9 to TRBJ2-1, with unresolved D. The germline V gene encodes CDR1 SGDLS and CDR2 YYNGEE. The CDR3 length is 14 residues. Trimming pared 0 bases from V and 6 bases from J, leaving 10 bases between. The CDR3 reads CASSVVAPSNEQFF. The CDR3 region has the DNA TGTGCCAGCAGCGTAGTGGCTCCTTCCAATGAGCAGTTCTTC.

The chain links TRBV28 to TRBJ2-7; 7 bases fit TRBD2. Germline lookup yields CDR1 MDHEN and CDR2 SYDVKM. V was clipped by 8 bases and J by 2 bases; unmatched bases: 9. CDR3 length: 14 residues. For the CDR3, the DNA is TGTGCCAGCTGGGTGGGCGGGAGAGCCTACGAGCAGTACTTC. Residues: CASWVGGRAYEQYF.

The chain uses TRBV12-1 and TRBJ2-5; TRBD1 was called by the table and not checked on the DNA. TRBV12-1 is a pseudogene. The CDR3 loop spans 16 amino acids. The CDR3 reads CASSFQSRERGETQYF. In DNA, the CDR3 is TGTGCCAGCAGCTTTCAATCAAGGGAAAGGGGAGAGACCCAGTACTTC.

This rearrangement joins TRBV2 to TRBJ2-3; TRBD1 agrees at 8 bases. The CDR3 is 21 amino acids. V was pared by 9 bases and J by 2 bases, with 28 bases of the junction left unmatched. CDR1 SNHLY and CDR2 FYNNEI come from the germline V gene. The CDR3 DNA sequence: TGTGCCAGACCACATCTTACCGGTATCGTCTCCCGGGACAGGCCCACAGATACGCAGTATTTT. It codes for CARPHLTGIVSRDRPTDTQYF.

The rearrangement uses TRBV10-3 and TRBJ2-6; 7 nucleotides align to TRBD1. With V trimmed by 4 bases and J by 1 base, 1 base remained unmatched. CDR3 length: 15 amino acids. From germline, CDR1 is ENHRY and CDR2 SYGVKD. CDR3 region: CAISVQGSGANVLTF. In DNA, the CDR3 is TGTGCCATCAGTGTACAGGGGTCTGGGGCCAACGTCCTGACTTTC.

This clone was detected many times. For the CDR3, the DNA is TGTGCCAGCAGCGAACGAGATTCCTACGAGCAGTACTTC. This gives the protein CASSERDSYEQYF. The chain is built from TRBV11-3 and TRBJ2-7; D unclear. V was pared by 5 bases and J by 1 base, with 9 bases between. Germline-derived CDR1 and CDR2 are SGHNT and YENEEA. The CDR3 consists of 13 residues.

The rearrangement joins TRBV7-6 to TRBJ2-3; D is ambiguous. The CDR3 length is 14 residues. V lost 5 bases and J 0 bases, leaving 9 bases between the germline ends. The germline V gene has CDR1 SGHVS and CDR2 FNYEAQ. CDR3 bases: TGTGCCAGCAGCGCCCTAGAAAGCACAGATACGCAGTATTTT. Translation: CASSALESTDTQYF.

The rearrangement uses TRBV5-6 and TRBJ1-1, with 10 bases fitting TRBD1. The V gene's germline CDR1 is SGHDT and CDR2 YYEEEE. This CDR3 region has 13 residues. J was trimmed by 11 bases and V by 4 bases; bases with no gene match: 8. CDR3 DNA: TGTGCCAGCAGCCCCGGGACAGGGGTTTATGCTTTCTTT. Protein sequence: CASSPGTGVYAFF.

V and J are TRBV7-9 and TRBJ2-7; 12 bases map to TRBD2. Germline V gene sequence: CDR1 SEHNR, CDR2 FQNEAQ (reference sequence). The junction had 3 bases not matched to a gene; V was cut back by 3 bases and J by 9 bases. The CDR3 contains 13 residues. The CDR3 sequence is CASSLILAGGQYF. CDR3 sequence (DNA): TGTGCCAGCAGCTTGATACTAGCGGGAGGGCAGTACTTC. The complete variable domain, with remaining parts taken from reference TRBV7-9 and TRBJ2-7, reads DTGVSQNPRHKITKRGQNVTFRCDPISEHNRLYWYRQTLGQGPEFLTYFQNEAQLEKSRLLSDRFSAERPKGSFSTLEIQRTEQGDSAMYLCASSLILAGGQYFGPGTRLTVT.

In its sample, this clone was seen a few times. The chain joins TRBV9 to TRBJ1-4, with TRBD1 as a possible D gene (5 bases). V was clipped by 4 bases and J by 0 bases, with 13 bases between them. Germline assignment: CDR1 SGDLS and CDR2 YYNGEE. This CDR3 is built from 16 residues. Here the CDR3 DNA reads TGTGCCAGCAGCAAGGGGTTCAGGGCAACTAATGAAAAACTGTTTTTT. Its protein product is CASSKGFRATNEKLFF.

Regarding this clone: Other DNA variants within this sample encode the same CDR3. The chain joins TRBV5-4 to TRBJ2-6; unclear D gene. This CDR3 comprises 13 residues. Germline V gene data show CDR1 as SGHNT and CDR2 as YYREEE (reference sequence). V was cut by 4 bases and J by 1 base, with 3 bases left in between. The CDR3 protein is CASSLSGANVLTF. CDR3 in DNA: TGTGCCAGCAGCCTTTCTGGGGCCAACGTCCTGACTTTC.

The chain uses TRBV4-3 and TRBJ1-1; the D gene is possibly TRBD1 (6 bases). Trimming shortened V by 0 bases and J by 2 bases, and 13 bases separated the two germline ends. The CDR3 loop spans 16 amino acids. Germline lookup yields CDR1 LGHNA and CDR2 YSLEER. DNA of the CDR3: TGCGCCAGCAGCCAAGAAGCCCAGGGGAGAAACACTGAAGCTTTCTTT. Residues: CASSQEAQGRNTEAFF.

The V and J genes are TRBV25-1 and TRBJ2-1, with TRBD1 matching 8 bases. The CDR3 covers 16 residues. Unmatched junction bases numbered 9, after V lost 3 bases and J lost 5 bases. CDR1 MGHDK and CDR2 SYGVNS come from the germline V gene. The CDR3 bases are TGTGCCAGCAGTGACCCCGGACAGGGCCCTAACAATGAGCAGTTCTTC. This translates into CASSDPGQGPNNEQFF.

This clone came up a few times. In DNA, the CDR3 is TGTGCCAGCAGTGAAGGACTGAACCTGAATGAGCAGTTCTTC. It is translated as CASSEGLNLNEQFF. The chain links TRBV2 to TRBJ2-1, with unresolved D. V lost 1 base to trimming and J lost 7 bases, with 11 bases between them. CDR1 and CDR2 (germline): SNHLY, FYNNEI. There are 14 residues in the CDR3.

This clone was found a few times. The V call is TRBV10-1, the J call TRBJ2-3; no definite D call. Trimming took 0 bases from V and 0 from J, leaving 10 bases between them. The CDR3 is 16 residues long. Germline lookup yields CDR1 WNHNN and CDR2 SYGVQD (reference sequence). CDR3 loop: CASSESSATSTDTQYF. The CDR3 bases are TGCGCCAGCAGTGAGTCTTCAGCGACTAGCACAGATACGCAGTATTTT.

In this sample, this clone turned up a few times. The chain has TRBV4-3 and TRBJ2-2, with 11 bases that match TRBD2. The J segment lost 5 bases and the V segment lost 2 bases, leaving 10 bases of the junction unmatched. The germline V gene has CDR1 LGHNA and CDR2 YSLEER. This CDR3 contains 18 residues. The CDR3 coding sequence is TGCGCCAGCAGCCAATCCCTAATAGCGGGAGGGCCAACCGGGGAGCTGTTTTTT. It encodes CASSQSLIAGGPTGELFF.

The chain joins TRBV11-3 to TRBJ2-6; D is unresolved. The CDR3 runs 15 residues. Germline CDR1 and CDR2: SGHNT and YENEEA. V was trimmed by 4 bases and J by 1 base, leaving 8 bases between them. CDR3 amino acids: CASSYSISGANVLTF. The CDR3 nucleotides read TGTGCCAGCAGCTACAGCATTTCTGGGGCCAACGTCCTGACTTTC.